This T cell receptor (beta chain) is drawn from a study of blood T cells in healthy people across ages. In germline, CDR1 is SQVTM, CDR2 ANQGSEA. The CDR3 covers 12 residues. Trimming left V 1 base short and J 11 bases short, with 12 bases between. This clonotype was detected many times. Primed by a sample-barcoded 5' primer and a J-beta primer mix, a second PCR proceeded for 7 to 11 cycles. Via MiXCR, TCRdb re-called the 5' RACE reads, giving one row per CDR3 protein. The sample shows fewer than 900,000 distinct CDR3 sequences, roughly 47% of them seen only once. The clonotype originates from a woman aged 60-75 years in good health. Sequences were obtained from blood. V usage is TRBV29-1 and J usage is TRBJ2-1; D is unclear. CDR3 in amino acids: CSVEGEVSKQFF. DNA of the CDR3: TGCAGCGTTGAAGGCGAGGTCTCCAAGCAGTTCTTC.